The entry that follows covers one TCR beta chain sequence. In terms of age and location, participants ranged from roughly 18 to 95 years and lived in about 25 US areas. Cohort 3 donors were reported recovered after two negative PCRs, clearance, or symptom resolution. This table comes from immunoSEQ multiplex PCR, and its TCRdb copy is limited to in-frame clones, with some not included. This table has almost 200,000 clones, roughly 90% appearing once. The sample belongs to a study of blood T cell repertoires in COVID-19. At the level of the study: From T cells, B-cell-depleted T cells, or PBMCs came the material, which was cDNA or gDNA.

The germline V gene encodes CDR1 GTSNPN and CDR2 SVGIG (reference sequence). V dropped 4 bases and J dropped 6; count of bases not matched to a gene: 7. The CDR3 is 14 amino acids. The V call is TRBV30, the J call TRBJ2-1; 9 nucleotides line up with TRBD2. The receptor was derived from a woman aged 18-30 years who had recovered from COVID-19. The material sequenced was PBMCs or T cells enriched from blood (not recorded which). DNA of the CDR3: TGTGCCTGGAAGAGGCGGGGGGGTTCCAATGAGCAGTTCTTC. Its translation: CAWKRRGGSNEQFF.